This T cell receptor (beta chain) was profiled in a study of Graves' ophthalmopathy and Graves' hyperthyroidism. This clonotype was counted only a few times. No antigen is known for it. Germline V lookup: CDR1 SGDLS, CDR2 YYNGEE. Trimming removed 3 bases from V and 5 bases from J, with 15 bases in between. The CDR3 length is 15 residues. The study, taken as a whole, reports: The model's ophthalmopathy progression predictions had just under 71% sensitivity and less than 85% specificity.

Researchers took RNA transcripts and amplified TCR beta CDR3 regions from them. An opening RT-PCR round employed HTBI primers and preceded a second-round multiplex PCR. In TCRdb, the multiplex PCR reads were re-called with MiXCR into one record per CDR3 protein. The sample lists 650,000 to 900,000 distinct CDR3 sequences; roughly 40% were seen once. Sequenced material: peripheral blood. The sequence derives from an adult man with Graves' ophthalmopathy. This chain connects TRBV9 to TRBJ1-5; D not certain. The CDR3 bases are TGTGCCAGCAGCGCGGGTATTGTGTCCGATCAGCCCCAGCATTTT. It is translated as CASSAGIVSDQPQHF.